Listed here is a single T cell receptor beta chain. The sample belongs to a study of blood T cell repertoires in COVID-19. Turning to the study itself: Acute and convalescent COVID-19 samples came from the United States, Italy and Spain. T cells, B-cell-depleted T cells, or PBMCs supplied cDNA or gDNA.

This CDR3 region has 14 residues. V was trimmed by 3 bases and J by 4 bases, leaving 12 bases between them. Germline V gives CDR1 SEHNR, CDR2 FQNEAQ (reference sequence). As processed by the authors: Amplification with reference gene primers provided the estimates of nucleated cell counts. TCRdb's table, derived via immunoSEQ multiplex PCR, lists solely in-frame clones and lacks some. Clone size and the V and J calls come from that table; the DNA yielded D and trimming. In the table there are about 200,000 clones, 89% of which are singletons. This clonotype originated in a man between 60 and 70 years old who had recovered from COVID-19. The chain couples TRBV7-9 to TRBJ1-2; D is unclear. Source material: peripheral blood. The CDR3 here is CASSLGASPYGYTF. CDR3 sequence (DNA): TGTGCCAGCAGCTTGGGAGCCAGCCCCTATGGCTACACCTTC.